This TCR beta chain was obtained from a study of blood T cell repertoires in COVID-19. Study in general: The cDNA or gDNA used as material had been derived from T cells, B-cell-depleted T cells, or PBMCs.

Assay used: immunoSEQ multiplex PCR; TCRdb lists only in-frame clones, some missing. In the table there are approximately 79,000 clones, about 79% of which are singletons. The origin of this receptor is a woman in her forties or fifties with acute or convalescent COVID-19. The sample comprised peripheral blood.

CDR3 bases: TGTGCCAGCAGCCAAGTCTTTCCCGGACAATACCCTAGCAATCAGCCCCAGCATTTT. Protein sequence: CASSQVFPGQYPSNQPQHF. The V gene is TRBV4-2, the J gene TRBJ1-5, with D perhaps TRBD1 (5 bases). This CDR3 is 19 amino acids long. V was trimmed by 1 base and J by 0 bases, leaving 19 bases between them. Germline values: CDR1 LGHNA, CDR2 YNFKEQ.